The 9 T cell receptor beta chains given below trace back to one sample, sequenced in a study of tumor-infiltrating lymphocytes in oesophageal squamous cell carcinoma. In TCRdb, the PCR reads were re-called with MiXCR into one record per CDR3 protein. The sample lists about 15,000 distinct CDR3 sequences, around 50% occurring once. The sequencing input was blood. Source of these receptors: a male donor with esophageal squamous cell carcinoma.

The chain joins TRBV7-2 to TRBJ2-1; D gene ambiguous. The CDR3 has 15 residues. Trimming cost V 4 bases and J 2 bases, with 12 bases left between them. Germline V gives CDR1 SGHTA, CDR2 FQGNSA. As DNA, the CDR3 is TGTGCCAGCAGCTCGATGCTTACAGCCTACAATGAGCAGTTCTTC. Its protein is CASSSMLTAYNEQFF.

V gene TRBV7-9 combines with J gene TRBJ2-1, with 9 positions matching TRBD2. CDR3 length: 16 residues. CDR1 and CDR2 from the germline V gene are SEHNR and FQNEAQ (reference sequence). The J segment lost 4 bases and the V segment lost 1 base, leaving 5 bases of the junction unmatched. The CDR3: CASSLGAGGPYNEQFF. For the CDR3, the DNA is TGTGCCAGCAGCTTAGGGGCGGGGGGGCCATACAATGAGCAGTTCTTC.

This sequence joins TRBV7-2 and TRBJ2-5; D not certain. This CDR3 has 12 amino acids. V lost 5 bases and J 5 bases, leaving 9 bases between the germline ends. The germline V gene encodes CDR1 SGHTA and CDR2 FQGNSA. The CDR3 is CASSPMRETQYF. The CDR3 DNA sequence: TGTGCCAGCAGCCCCATGCGGGAGACCCAGTACTTC.

This clonotype was counted many times. CDR3 nucleotide sequence: TGTGCCAGCAGCGTACAAGCGGGAGTGGATACGCAGTATTTT. It translates to CASSVQAGVDTQYF. The chain is built from TRBV9 and TRBJ2-3, with 8 bases matching TRBD2. The ends lost 1 base at V and 6 bases at J; junction bases unmatched: 4. Germline V CDR1 and CDR2: SGDLS, YYNGEE. CDR3 length equals 14 residues.

V gene TRBV6-8 combines with J gene TRBJ1-1, with D perhaps TRBD1 (5 bases). The germline V and J ends were trimmed by 5 bases and 0 bases, with 10 bases remaining between them. Germline V gene data show CDR1 as MNHGY and CDR2 as SAAAGT. The CDR3 has 14 amino acids. CDR3: CASSGDSMNTEAFF. CDR3 DNA: TGTGCCAGCAGTGGAGACAGCATGAACACTGAAGCTTTCTTT.

In its sample, this clonotype was seen a few times. The chain recombines TRBV7-6 with TRBJ2-5; D remains unclear. Trimming removed 0 bases at V and 2 bases at J, with 10 bases between. The germline V gene encodes CDR1 SGHVS and CDR2 FNYEAQ. CDR3 length: 15 residues. CDR3 amino acids: CASSLALARQETQYF. As DNA, the CDR3 is TGTGCCAGCAGCTTAGCGCTTGCACGACAAGAGACCCAGTACTTC.

The genes are TRBV6-8 and TRBJ2-1, with 9 bases aligning to TRBD2. Germline values: CDR1 MNHGY, CDR2 SAAAGT. The CDR3 spans 16 residues. Germline trimming cut 0 bases from V and 6 bases from J; bases unmatched to any gene: 6. This CDR3 reads CASSYSPGLASNEQFF. CDR3 nucleotides: TGTGCCAGCAGTTACTCACCGGGACTAGCTTCCAATGAGCAGTTCTTC.

This clonotype appeared many times. The chain couples TRBV5-1 to TRBJ2-3, with D perhaps being TRBD1 or TRBD2 (5 bases each). Trimming took off 1 base at V and 4 bases at J, with 10 bases between the two ends. Germline V gene data show CDR1 as SGHRS and CDR2 as YFSETQ. This CDR3 is 14 amino acids long. For the CDR3, the DNA is TGCGCCAGCAGCTTGATCGGGGCTCCAGATACGCAGTATTTT. It is translated as CASSLIGAPDTQYF.

With respect to this clonotype: It may be a read error: a sequence one base away is much more abundant. V usage is TRBV7-9 and J usage is TRBJ2-7; TRBD2 is a possible D gene (6 bases). The CDR3 is 16 amino acids. Germline CDR1 SEHNR, CDR2 FQNEAQ (reference sequence). The chain's CDR3 is CASSLAGRGSTDTQNF. The CDR3 region has the DNA TGTGCCAGCAGCTTGGCGGGGCGAGGTAGCACAGATACGCAGAATTTT.